This T cell receptor beta chain was profiled in a study of technical replicates of blood from several donors. This table comes from immunoSEQ multiplex PCR, and its TCRdb copy is limited to in-frame clones, with some not included. The sample records 95,000 to 100,000 clones, 96% being singletons. The table lists this clone with a few counts. The sample comprised T cells isolated from PBMCs. The TCR originated in a human donor in good health.

The CDR3 region is CASSPSGDQPQHF. DNA of the CDR3: TGTGCCAGCTCACCGTCGGGGGATCAGCCCCAGCATTTT. The V gene is TRBV27, the J gene TRBJ1-5, with a weak D call TRBD1 (5 bases). Germline V gives CDR1 MNHEY, CDR2 SMNVEV (reference sequence). The CDR3 sequence is 13 residues long. The V and J ends lost 8 bases and 5 bases respectively, with 13 bases between them.